This entry describes one T cell receptor (beta chain). The V gene lost 6 bases and the J gene lost 5 bases, with 20 bases spanning the gap. Looked up from germline, CDR1 is SQVTM and CDR2 is ANQGSEA. This CDR3 spans 15 amino acids. Expressed TCRB transcripts were sequenced because the isolated RNA had all been reverse transcribed beforehand. Method: immunoSEQ multiplex PCR; TCRdb's copy keeps in-frame clones and lacks some. The sample consists of around 310,000 clones, 8% to 13% of them appearing once. This entry comes from a study of beta chain features in type 1 diabetes. Sequencing was done on a sample of naive CD4+ T cells from blood. The receptor comes from a woman under 40 in good health. The chain has TRBV29-1 and TRBJ2-1; weak D call: TRBD2 (5 bases). The CDR3 region has the DNA TGCAGCGTCCAACCCCCGCGGGTTGGGCACAATGAGCAGTTCTTC. Protein product: CSVQPPRVGHNEQFF.